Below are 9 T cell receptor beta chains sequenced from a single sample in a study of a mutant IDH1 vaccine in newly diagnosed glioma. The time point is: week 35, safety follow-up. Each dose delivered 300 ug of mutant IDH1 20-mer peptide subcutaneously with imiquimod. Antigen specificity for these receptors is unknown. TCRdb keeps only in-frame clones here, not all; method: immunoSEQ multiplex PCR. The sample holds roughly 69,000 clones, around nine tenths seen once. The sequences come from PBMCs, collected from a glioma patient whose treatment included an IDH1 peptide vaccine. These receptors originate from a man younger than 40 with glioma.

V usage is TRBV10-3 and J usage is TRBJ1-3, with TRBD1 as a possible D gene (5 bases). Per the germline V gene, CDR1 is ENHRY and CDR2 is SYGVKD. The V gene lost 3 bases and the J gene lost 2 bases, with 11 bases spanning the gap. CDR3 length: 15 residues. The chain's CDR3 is CAISETSGAGNTIYF. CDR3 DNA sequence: TGTGCCATCAGTGAAACTTCGGGGGCTGGAAACACCATATATTTT.

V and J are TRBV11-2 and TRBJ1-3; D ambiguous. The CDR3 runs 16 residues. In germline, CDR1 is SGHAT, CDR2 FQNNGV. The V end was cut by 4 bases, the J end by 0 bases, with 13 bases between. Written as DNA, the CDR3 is TGTGCCAGCAGCTCATTACGACGGGACTCTGGAAACACCATATATTTT. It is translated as CASSSLRRDSGNTIYF. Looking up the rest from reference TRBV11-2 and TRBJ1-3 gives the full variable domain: EAGVAQSPRYKIIEKRQSVAFWCNPISGHATLYWYQQILGQGPKLLIQFQNNGVVDDSQLPKDRFSAERLKGVDSTLKIQPAKLEDSAVYLCASSSLRRDSGNTIYFGEGSWLTVV.

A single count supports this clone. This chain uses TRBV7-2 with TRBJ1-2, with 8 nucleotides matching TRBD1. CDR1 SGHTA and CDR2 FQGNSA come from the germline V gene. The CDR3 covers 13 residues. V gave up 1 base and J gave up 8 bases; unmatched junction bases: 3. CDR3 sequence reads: CASSLGRGRGYTF. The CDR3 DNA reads TGTGCCAGCAGCTTAGGCAGGGGGCGGGGCTACACCTTC.

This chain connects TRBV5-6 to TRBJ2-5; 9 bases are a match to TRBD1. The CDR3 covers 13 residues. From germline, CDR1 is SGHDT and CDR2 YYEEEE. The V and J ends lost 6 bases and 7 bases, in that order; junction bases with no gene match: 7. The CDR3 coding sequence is TGTGCCAGCACCCCGGGACAGGGAGCGACCCAGTACTTC. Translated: CASTPGQGATQYF.

In nucleotides, the CDR3 is TGTGCCAGCAGTGAACCGACGGATGGAGAAGCTTTCTTT. It codes for CASSEPTDGEAFF. V and J are TRBV2 and TRBJ1-1; D remains unclear. Trimming took off 2 bases at V and 8 bases at J, with 12 bases between the two ends. This CDR3 spans 13 amino acids. Germline CDR1 is SNHLY and CDR2 is FYNNEI.

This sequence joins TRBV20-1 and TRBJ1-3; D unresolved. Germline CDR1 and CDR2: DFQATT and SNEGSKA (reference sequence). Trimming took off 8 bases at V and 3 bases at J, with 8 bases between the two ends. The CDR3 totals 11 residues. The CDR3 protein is CSFAGGNTIYF. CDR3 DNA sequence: TGCAGTTTCGCGGGTGGAAACACCATATATTTT.

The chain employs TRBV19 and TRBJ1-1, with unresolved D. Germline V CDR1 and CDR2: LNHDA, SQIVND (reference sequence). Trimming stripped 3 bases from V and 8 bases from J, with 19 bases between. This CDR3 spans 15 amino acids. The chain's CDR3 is CASSITSSLSDEAFF. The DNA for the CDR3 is TGTGCCAGTAGTATCACCAGCTCCCTTAGCGACGAAGCTTTCTTT. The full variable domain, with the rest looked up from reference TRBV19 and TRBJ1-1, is DGGITQSPKYLFRKEGQNVTLSCEQNLNHDAMYWYRQDPGQGLRLIYYSQIVNDFQKGDIAEGYSVSREKKESFPLTVTSAQKNPTAFYLCASSITSSLSDEAFFGQGTRLTVV.

The CDR3, as DNA: TGTGCCAGTAGTATAGCCCGACTCATCACTGAAGCTTTCTTT. Translated, it gives CASSIARLITEAFF. The chain couples TRBV19 to TRBJ1-1; D not resolved. The germline gives CDR1 LNHDA, CDR2 SQIVND (reference sequence). The CDR3 consists of 14 residues. V gave up 1 base and J gave up 4 bases, with 10 bases separating them. Together with reference TRBV19 and TRBJ1-1, the CDR3 gives the full variable domain: DGGITQSPKYLFRKEGQNVTLSCEQNLNHDAMYWYRQDPGQGLRLIYYSQIVNDFQKGDIAEGYSVSREKKESFPLTVTSAQKNPTAFYLCASSIARLITEAFFGQGTRLTVV.

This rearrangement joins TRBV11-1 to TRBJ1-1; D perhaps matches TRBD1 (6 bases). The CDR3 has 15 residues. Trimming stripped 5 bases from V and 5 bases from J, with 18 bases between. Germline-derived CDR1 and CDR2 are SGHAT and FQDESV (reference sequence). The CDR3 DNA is TGTGCCAGCAGCAAGATATCCAGGGGTAGTACTGAAGCTTTCTTT. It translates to CASSKISRGSTEAFF.